This T cell receptor (beta chain) originates from a study of blood T cell repertoires in COVID-19. Across the study: Donors in the United States, Italy and Spain gave samples during acute or convalescent COVID-19.

The CDR3 extends over 17 amino acids. Trimming took 5 bases from V and 6 from J; bases not matched to a gene: 10. In germline, CDR1 is PRHDT, CDR2 FYEKMQ (reference sequence). Recruits, aged roughly 18 to 100 years, lived in 20 to 30 US areas. Cohorts were assigned according to the clinical history that participants reported. Under the authors' procedure: Reference gene primers were amplified, and this amplification served to estimate nucleated cell counts. Assay: immunoSEQ multiplex PCR; the TCRdb copy retains only in-frame clones and omits some. V and J calls and clone size are given by that table; D and trimming were obtained from the DNA. The repertoire holds just over 80,000 clones, 80% to 90% seen once, with roughly 1.2% in the top ten.

The clonotype originates from a woman in her fifties or sixties with acute COVID-19. The chain recombines TRBV13 with TRBJ2-2; 12 bases line up with TRBD2. Material for sequencing was PBMCs or T cells enriched from blood (not recorded which). CDR3 bases: TGTGCCAGCAGCCCTCCCGGGACTAGCGGGTGCGCCGGGGAGCTGTTTTTT. It translates to CASSPPGTSGCAGELFF.